The clone carrying this T cell receptor (beta chain) was seen more than once but under ten times. These data are taken from a study of blood T cells in healthy people across ages. Germline V gene data show CDR1 as WSHSY and CDR2 as SAAADI. CDR3 length: 11 amino acids. With a J-beta primer mix and a sample-barcoded 5' primer, a second PCR ran about 7 to 11 cycles. Each CDR3 protein gets one entry after TCRdb re-called the 5' RACE reads with MiXCR. The sample has 1,100,000 or so distinct CDR3 sequences, 45% seen once. Caucasian individuals from Russia who were healthy and aged roughly 6 to 100 acted as donors.

The TCR sequence derives from a woman aged 60 to 75 in good health. The sequenced sample consisted of blood. The chain has TRBV10-2 and TRBJ2-4; D unresolved. The J call is in doubt because the DNA end fits TRBJ2-7 better. The CDR3 here is CASRSKVEQYF. In DNA, the CDR3 is TGCGCCAGCAGGTCAAAGGTCGAGCAGTACTTC.